The 10 T cell receptor beta chains reported below all come from one sample, sequenced in a study of shared clonotypes between healthy human individuals (dated by TCRdb to the early 2020s). CD8 naive samples were CD45RO-negative cells positively selected for CCR7, giving a CD45RA+CCR7+ population that excluded TemRA cells. Library construction relied on the immunoSEQ multiplex PCR assay. TCRdb retrieved this table from immuneACCESS and kept in-frame rearrangements only. Not all clones are present; in checked studies, unresolved V genes account for under half, and no reason is known for the remainder. The sample data list fewer than 850,000 clones, and just over 95% of these were observed just once. The top ten clones comprise 0.2% to 0.25% of the sample. Source material: naive CD8+ T cells sorted from blood. In light of the paper, this sample's cell subset or site label describes: CD45RA+CCR7+. These receptors all stem from a man aged 25 to 45 in good health.

The chain joins TRBV6-4 to TRBJ2-3; TRBD2 matches at 10 bases. Germline CDR1 MRHNA, CDR2 SNTAGT. The CDR3 covers 15 residues. Trimming at V came to 6 bases and at J to 2 bases, leaving 5 bases not matched to a gene. The CDR3 region is CASSDGLADTDTQYF. DNA for the CDR3: TGTGCCAGCAGCGACGGACTAGCGGACACAGATACGCAGTATTTT.

The V and J genes are TRBV7-7 and TRBJ1-5; D gene unclear. From germline, CDR1 is SSHAT and CDR2 FNYEAQ (reference sequence). This CDR3 contains 16 residues. Trimming cost V 1 base and J 0 bases, with 10 bases left between them. In nucleotides, the CDR3 is TGTGCCAGCAGCTTAGGTTTGGCCGGTAGCAATCAGCCCCAGCATTTT. Translating gives CASSLGLAGSNQPQHF.

The chain has TRBV27 and TRBJ1-2; D may be TRBD1 (5 bases). V lost 1 base to trimming and J lost 7 bases, with 13 bases between them. The germline V gene encodes CDR1 MNHEY and CDR2 SMNVEV (reference sequence). The CDR3 is 14 amino acids. The DNA of the CDR3 is TGTGCCAGCAGTTTATACGGAGAGGGGTCTGGCTACACCTTC. Amino acids: CASSLYGEGSGYTF.

The chain carries TRBV9 and TRBJ2-3; weak D call: TRBD2 (5 bases). The germline V gene has CDR1 SGDLS and CDR2 YYNGEE. This CDR3 region has 15 residues. The V end was cut by 1 base, the J end by 5 bases, with 14 bases between. The CDR3 protein is CASSVRGREVDTQYF. The DNA of the CDR3 is TGTGCCAGCAGCGTACGGGGTCGAGAAGTAGATACGCAGTATTTT.

V and J are TRBV5-1 and TRBJ2-1, with 10 bases fitting TRBD1. This CDR3 comprises 13 residues. V gave up 9 bases and J gave up 6 bases; unmatched junction bases: 6. Germline V lookup: CDR1 SGHRS, CDR2 YFSETQ. CDR3 loop: CATRQGAGNEQFF. The CDR3, as DNA: TGCGCCACCCGACAGGGGGCCGGCAATGAGCAGTTCTTC.

The rearrangement joins TRBV28 to TRBJ2-7; TRBD1 matches at 7 bases. The CDR3 spans 18 residues. Germline V gene lookup returns CDR1 MDHEN and CDR2 SYDVKM. Losses at the gene ends were 5 bases for V and 3 bases for J; bases not matched to a gene: 19. CDR3 coding DNA: TGTGCCAGCAGTCCTCGGGTATCGGTGGGACAGTTTTACTACGAGCAGTACTTC. It specifies CASSPRVSVGQFYYEQYF. Drawing the rest from reference TRBV28 and TRBJ2-7, the complete variable domain is DVKVTQSSRYLVKRTGEKVFLECVQDMDHENMFWYRQDPGLGLRLIYFSYDVKMKEKGDIPEGYSVSREKKERFSLILESASTNQTSMYLCASSPRVSVGQFYYEQYFGPGTRLTVT.

The rearrangement links TRBV11-3 to TRBJ2-5; D perhaps matches TRBD2 (5 bases). There are 13 residues in the CDR3. V lost 5 bases and J lost 5, with 12 bases in between. CDR1 and CDR2 from the germline V gene are SGHNT and YENEEA. The CDR3 spells CASSTPGSETQYF. In nucleotides, the CDR3 is TGTGCCAGCAGCACCCCGGGGTCGGAGACCCAGTACTTC.

The chain employs TRBV7-9 and TRBJ2-7; no firm D call. In germline, CDR1 is SEHNR, CDR2 FQNEAQ (reference sequence). V lost 1 base to trimming and J lost 5 bases, with 15 bases between them. CDR3 length: 15 amino acids. In DNA, the CDR3 is TGTGCCAGCAGCTTAGGGACCGAGGCATGGGACGAGCAGTACTTC. Its translation is CASSLGTEAWDEQYF.

The gene calls are TRBV5-6 and TRBJ2-7; D may be TRBD1 (5 bases). Germline V gene data show CDR1 as SGHDT and CDR2 as YYEEEE. CDR3 length: 12 amino acids. V lost 6 bases and J lost 5, with 12 bases in between. The CDR3 here is CASTQGSHEQYF. The DNA for the CDR3 is TGTGCCAGCACCCAGGGATCCCACGAGCAGTACTTC.

The gene calls are TRBV4-1 and TRBJ2-1, with 9 bases aligning to TRBD2. CDR1 MGHRA and CDR2 YSYEKL come from the germline V gene. V was pared by 4 bases and J by 6 bases, with 10 bases of the junction left unmatched. This CDR3 has 16 residues. The CDR3 DNA is TGCGCCAGCAGCCCCATTTTAGCGGGAGAAAGCAATGAGCAGTTCTTC. It is translated as CASSPILAGESNEQFF.